What follows are 27 T cell receptor beta chains derived from one specimen sequenced in a study of blood T cell repertoires in COVID-19. The method was immunoSEQ multiplex PCR; TCRdb's version includes in-frame clones alone and lacks a portion of them. This table holds a few hundred thousand clones, around 90% found once. The sequenced sample was peripheral blood. These receptor sequences come from a woman between 40 and 50 years old who had recovered from COVID-19.

The chain links TRBV28 to TRBJ1-2; D call uncertain. The CDR3 loop spans 15 amino acids. The germline V gene encodes CDR1 MDHEN and CDR2 SYDVKM. The ends were cut back, 6 bases at V and 6 bases at J, with 20 bases in the middle. The CDR3 DNA is TGTGCCAGCAGCCGAGGAGGGAACGGGTTAGATGGCTACACCTTC. It codes for CASSRGGNGLDGYTF.

J is TRBJ2-1 and V is TRBV29-1; D is unresolved. Germline V lookup: CDR1 SQVTM, CDR2 ANQGSEA. This CDR3 comprises 12 residues. Trimming took off 1 base at V and 3 bases at J, with 4 bases between the two ends. Here the CDR3 DNA reads TGCAGCGTTGAAGCCCTCTACAATGAGCAGTTCTTC. This translates into CSVEALYNEQFF.

This clone was detected once. The chain links TRBV7-9 to TRBJ2-3; 7 nucleotides match TRBD1. The CDR3 has 12 amino acids. V shed 4 bases, J shed 6 bases, and the junction held 1 base outside the gene matches. Germline V gene data show CDR1 as SEHNR and CDR2 as FQNEAQ (reference sequence). The CDR3 sequence is CASSSTGDTQYF. DNA for the CDR3: TGTGCCAGCAGCTCGACAGGGGATACGCAGTATTTT.

Written as DNA, the CDR3 is TGTGCCAGCAGCGCCCAGATCAGGGCGCGGAACACTGAAGCTTTCTTT. It translates to CASSAQIRARNTEAFF. The chain combines TRBV2 with TRBJ1-1, with D possibly TRBD1 on 5 matching bases. The V end was cut by 6 bases, the J end by 1 base, with 18 bases between. Germline values: CDR1 SNHLY, CDR2 FYNNEI. CDR3 length: 16 residues.

This clone was recorded a few times. This sequence joins TRBV29-1 and TRBJ2-2, with 9 bases that match TRBD1. CDR1 and CDR2 (germline): SQVTM, ANQGSEA. The CDR3 contains 14 residues. Trimming at V came to 6 bases and at J to 4 bases, leaving 6 bases not matched to a gene. The CDR3 DNA reads TGCAGCGTGAGGACAGGGGCCCTCACCGGGGAGCTGTTTTTT. Translation: CSVRTGALTGELFF.

This clone was recorded once. This chain uses TRBV19 with TRBJ2-2; possibly TRBD1 for D (5 bases). The germline gives CDR1 LNHDA, CDR2 SQIVND (reference sequence). The ends were cut back, 5 bases at V and 7 bases at J, with 14 bases in the middle. CDR3 size: 14 residues. Here the CDR3 reads CASSASPGYGELFF. The DNA for the CDR3 is TGTGCCAGTAGTGCCAGCCCAGGGTACGGGGAGCTGTTTTTT.

The sample holds one count of this clone. This rearrangement joins TRBV28 to TRBJ1-4; D is possibly TRBD1 (5 bases). Per germline, CDR1 MDHEN and CDR2 SYDVKM. The CDR3 runs 14 residues. The V end was cut by 1 base, the J end by 4 bases, with 7 bases between. The CDR3 DNA follows: TGTGCCAGCAGTTTATTACAGGATAATGAAAAACTGTTTTTT. It is translated as CASSLLQDNEKLFF.

The chain couples TRBV4-2 to TRBJ2-1, with 14 bases matching TRBD2. The CDR3 length is 19 residues. V was clipped by 5 bases and J by 2 bases; unmatched bases: 11. From germline, CDR1 is LGHNA and CDR2 YNFKEQ. The CDR3 here is CASSYDPGLAGVPYNEQFF. The DNA of the CDR3 is TGTGCCAGCAGCTACGACCCGGGACTAGCGGGAGTCCCCTACAATGAGCAGTTCTTC.

The chain has TRBV3-1 (or the pseudogene TRBV3-2) and TRBJ2-5; 9 bases fit TRBD1. Germline CDR1 LGHDT, CDR2 YNNKEL (reference sequence). This CDR3 spans 15 amino acids. Germline trimming cut 1 base from V and 2 bases from J; bases unmatched to any gene: 2. CDR3 in amino acids: CASSQGGQGQETQYF. CDR3 sequence (DNA): TGTGCCAGCAGCCAAGGGGGACAGGGACAAGAGACCCAGTACTTC.

The CDR3 spells CASSPPPERASLAGNTIYF. In DNA form, the CDR3 reads TGTGCCAGCTCACCACCGCCCGAAAGGGCTAGCTTGGCTGGAAACACCATATATTTT. The V and J genes are TRBV18 and TRBJ1-3; D gene uncertain. The germline V and J ends were trimmed by 0 bases and 2 bases, with 20 bases remaining between them. The CDR3 covers 19 residues. Germline CDR1 and CDR2: KGHSH and LQKENI.

This chain joins TRBV6-5 and TRBJ1-5; D remains unclear. Trimming pared 5 bases from V and 0 bases from J, leaving 5 bases between. CDR1 is MNHEY, CDR2 SVGAGI, per germline. The CDR3 loop spans 13 amino acids. The CDR3 DNA is TGTGCCAGCAGTCGGTTTAGCAATCAGCCCCAGCATTTT. This gives the protein CASSRFSNQPQHF.

The gene calls are TRBV29-1 and TRBJ1-2; 7 bases agree with TRBD1. The ends lost 7 bases at V and 0 bases at J; junction bases unmatched: 5. The CDR3 is 13 residues long. Germline V gene data show CDR1 as SQVTM and CDR2 as ANQGSEA. CDR3 region: CSAMTGSNYGYTF. The DNA for the CDR3 is TGCAGCGCCATGACAGGGTCTAACTATGGCTACACCTTC.

The genes are TRBV2 and TRBJ2-2, with D hard to call. CDR3 length: 15 amino acids. The V and J ends lost 2 bases and 3 bases respectively, with 10 bases between them. The germline CDR1 and CDR2 sequences are SNHLY and FYNNEI. This CDR3 reads CASSEHRVDTGELFF. CDR3 in DNA: TGTGCCAGCAGTGAACATCGCGTGGACACCGGGGAGCTGTTTTTT.

V and J are TRBV5-1 and TRBJ2-7; perhaps TRBD1 as D (6 bases). Trimming removed 0 bases at V and 1 base at J, with 8 bases between. The germline gives CDR1 SGHRS, CDR2 YFSETQ. There are 14 residues in the CDR3. Written as DNA, the CDR3 is TGCGCCAGCAGCTTGGTGGGGGCGTCCTACGAGCAGTACTTC. Amino acids: CASSLVGASYEQYF.

The V gene is TRBV12-3 or TRBV12-4, the J gene TRBJ2-5; D possibly corresponds to TRBD1 (5 bases). The ends were cut back, 5 bases at V and 4 bases at J, with 11 bases in the middle. There are 13 residues in the CDR3. The CDR3 DNA reads TGTGCCAGCAGTCGCAGGGTCGGAGAGACCCAGTACTTC. Translating it yields CASSRRVGETQYF.

V gene TRBV30 combines with J gene TRBJ2-5; 15 bases map to TRBD2. Per germline, CDR1 GTSNPN and CDR2 SVGIG (reference sequence). V shed 1 base, J shed 5 bases, and the junction held 8 bases outside the gene matches. The CDR3 totals 17 residues. CDR3 loop: CAWSGGLAGGSGETQYF. For the CDR3, the DNA is TGTGCCTGGAGTGGAGGACTAGCGGGAGGGTCGGGGGAGACCCAGTACTTC. Using reference TRBV30 and TRBJ2-5 for the parts outside the CDR3, the full variable domain is SQTIHQWPATLVQPVGSPLSLECTVEGTSNPNLYWYRQAAGRGLQLLFYSVGIGQISSEVPQNLSASRPQDRQFILSSKKLLLSDSGFYLCAWSGGLAGGSGETQYFGPGTRLLVL.

The chain employs TRBV29-1 and TRBJ2-2, with D unclear. Per the germline V gene, CDR1 is SQVTM and CDR2 is ANQGSEA. V was cut by 4 bases and J by 3 bases, with 6 bases left in between. The CDR3 covers 12 residues. For the CDR3, the DNA is TGCAGCGTTGTAGGAGACACCGGGGAGCTGTTTTTT. This codes for CSVVGDTGELFF.

This chain uses TRBV7-9 with TRBJ2-2; TRBD1 matches at 7 bases. The junction had 1 base not matched to a gene; V was cut back by 2 bases and J by 4 bases. The CDR3 has 14 residues. The germline CDR1 and CDR2 sequences are SEHNR and FQNEAQ (reference sequence). The chain's CDR3 is CASSLQGVTGELFF. The CDR3 DNA sequence: TGTGCCAGCAGCTTACAGGGGGTCACCGGGGAGCTGTTTTTT. Combining the CDR3 with reference TRBV7-9 and TRBJ2-2 gives the whole variable domain DTGVSQNPRHKITKRGQNVTFRCDPISEHNRLYWYRQTLGQGPEFLTYFQNEAQLEKSRLLSDRFSAERPKGSFSTLEIQRTEQGDSAMYLCASSLQGVTGELFFGEGSRLTVL.

The CDR3 here is CASRRVGNTIYF. Here the CDR3 DNA reads TGTGCCAGCAGGAGGGTTGGAAACACCATATATTTT. The chain is built from TRBV6-5 and TRBJ1-3; D remains ambiguous. Trimming removed 6 bases at V and 3 bases at J, with 6 bases between. Looked up from germline, CDR1 is MNHEY and CDR2 is SVGAGI. This CDR3 comprises 12 residues.

The chain carries TRBV11-2 and TRBJ1-2; 7 bases are shared with TRBD1. V dropped 2 bases and J dropped 2; count of bases not matched to a gene: 8. Germline V gene data show CDR1 as SGHAT and CDR2 as FQNNGV. The CDR3 runs 16 residues. The CDR3 region is CASSLSRTGANYGYTF. DNA of the CDR3: TGTGCCAGCAGCTTATCCAGGACAGGAGCCAACTATGGCTACACCTTC.

V gene TRBV19 combines with J gene TRBJ2-3; TRBD2 matches 9 bases. The J segment lost 2 bases and the V segment lost 6 bases, leaving 12 bases of the junction unmatched. Germline CDR1 reads LNHDA; CDR2 reads SQIVND (reference sequence). The CDR3 runs 17 residues. The CDR3 nucleotides are TGTGCCAGTAGCCCCGGGACGACTAGCGGATCCACAGATACGCAGTATTTT. This codes for CASSPGTTSGSTDTQYF.

This clone appeared a few times. V and J are TRBV7-2 and TRBJ1-2; D might be TRBD1 (5 bases). CDR1 and CDR2 (germline): SGHTA, FQGNSA. V lost 6 bases and J lost 8, with 16 bases in between. The length of the CDR3 is 13 residues. CDR3 amino acids: CASSAGRLGGYTF. The CDR3 nucleotides are TGTGCCAGCAGTGCAGGGCGTCTAGGGGGCTACACCTTC. Drawing the rest from reference TRBV7-2 and TRBJ1-2, the complete variable domain is GAGVSQSPSNKVTEKGKDVELRCDPISGHTALYWYRQSLGQGLEFLIYFQGNSAPDKSGLPSDRFSAERTGGSVSTLTIQRTQQEDSAVYLCASSAGRLGGYTFGSGTRLTVV.

The chain has TRBV3-1 (or the pseudogene TRBV3-2) and TRBJ2-5; TRBD2 agrees at 7 bases. Germline V gene data show CDR1 as LGHDT and CDR2 as YNNKEL (reference sequence). The CDR3 loop spans 16 amino acids. The J segment lost 1 base and the V segment lost 1 base, leaving 6 bases of the junction unmatched. The CDR3 nucleotides are TGTGCCAGCAGCCAAGGAGTCGGCGGGAGCCAAGAGACCCAGTACTTC. This codes for CASSQGVGGSQETQYF.

This clone showed up just once. V and J are TRBV4-1 and TRBJ1-4; 10 positions match TRBD1. The CDR3 has 15 amino acids. Germline V gives CDR1 MGHRA, CDR2 YSYEKL. Losses at the gene ends were 1 base for V and 8 bases for J; bases not matched to a gene: 4. The CDR3 bases are TGCGCCAGCAGCCAAGCGGGACAGGGGAGGGAAAAACTGTTTTTT. Translated, it gives CASSQAGQGREKLFF.

The chain uses TRBV2 and TRBJ2-4; D unclear. CDR3 length equals 14 residues. V was trimmed by 5 bases and J by 6 bases, leaving 14 bases between them. CDR1 and CDR2 from the germline V gene are SNHLY and FYNNEI. CDR3 residues: CASSPMGMGNIQYF. The DNA of the CDR3 is TGTGCCAGCAGTCCAATGGGCATGGGAAACATTCAGTACTTC.

With regard to this clone: The sample has other DNA sequences that encode this CDR3 too. The chain carries TRBV18 and TRBJ1-5; no definite D call. Germline V gene lookup returns CDR1 KGHSH and CDR2 LQKENI. The V gene lost 3 bases and the J gene lost 4 bases, with 7 bases spanning the gap. CDR3 length equals 13 residues. The CDR3 bases are TGTGCCAGCTCACCCTCGGGGAATCAGCCCCAGCATTTT. It encodes CASSPSGNQPQHF.

J is TRBJ2-5 and V is TRBV7-3; 7 positions agree with TRBD1. This CDR3 comprises 15 residues. J gave up 5 bases and V 0 bases, and 6 bases lay outside the gene matches. Germline CDR1 is SGHTA and CDR2 is FQGTGA. DNA for the CDR3: TGTGCCAGCAGCTTAACGCCGGCACAGGGGGAGACCCAGTACTTC. It codes for CASSLTPAQGETQYF.